This passage covers 3 T cell receptor beta chains from one sample sequenced in a study of vaccination effects on CD4 cells after COVID-19 (dated by TCRdb to 2022 to 2024). After less than 13 days of culture, CD4+ T cells were isolated with the EasySep CD4+ T cell isolation kit. Antigens for these TCRs are unknown. Library generation was performed with the immunoSEQ multiplex PCR assay. TCRdb took this table from immuneACCESS and kept in-frame rearrangements with V and J called. Such tables lack part of the clones; where checked against another copy, unresolved V genes explain under half of the gap, and the rest is unexplained. This sample lists around 56,000 clones; 65% to 80% were detected once. Jointly, the top ten make up 3% to 3.5% of the sample. Specimen: CD4+ T cells from PBMCs cultured without peptide, collected before COVID-19 vaccination. The origin of the receptors is a human donor who received a COVID-19 vaccine.

The chain carries TRBV27 and TRBJ2-3, with D perhaps TRBD2 (6 bases). The CDR3 has 19 residues. V was pared by 8 bases and J by 1 base, with 28 bases between. Per the germline V gene, CDR1 is MNHEY and CDR2 is SMNVEV (reference sequence). This chain's CDR3 is CASRPLWTKTLFRTDTQYF. DNA for the CDR3: TGTGCCAGCCGACCGCTTTGGACTAAGACGCTTTTTCGCACAGATACGCAGTATTTT.

This sequence joins TRBV6-5 and TRBJ1-4, with D perhaps matching TRBD1 (6 bases). The CDR3 runs 13 residues. V was clipped by 7 bases and J by 13 bases, with 19 bases between them. Germline values: CDR1 MNHEY, CDR2 SVGAGI. This CDR3 is CASTLSTGFVLFF. The CDR3 DNA is TGTGCCAGCACCCTGAGTACAGGGTTTGTACTGTTTTTT.

The rearrangement uses TRBV6-5 and TRBJ1-6, with unresolved D. Germline loops: CDR1 MNHEY, CDR2 SVGAGI. The CDR3 covers 13 residues. Trimming removed 8 bases from V and 6 bases from J, with 11 bases in between. CDR3 bases: TGTGCCAGCCTCACGTTTGGTAATTCACCCCTCCACTTT. Protein: CASLTFGNSPLHF.